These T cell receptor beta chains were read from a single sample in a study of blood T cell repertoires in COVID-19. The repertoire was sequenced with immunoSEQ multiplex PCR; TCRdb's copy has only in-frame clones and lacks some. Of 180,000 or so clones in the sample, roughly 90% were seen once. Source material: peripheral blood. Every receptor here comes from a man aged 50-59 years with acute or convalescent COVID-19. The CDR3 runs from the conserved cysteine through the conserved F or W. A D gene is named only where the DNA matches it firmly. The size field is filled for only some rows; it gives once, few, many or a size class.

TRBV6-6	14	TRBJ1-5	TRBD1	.	TGTGCCAGCAGCTCGACAGGGGGCGGTCAGCCCCAGCATTTT	CASSSTGGGQPQHF
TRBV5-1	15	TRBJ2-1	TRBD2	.	TGCGCCAGCAGCTGGGGGACTAGCGGGGCCAATGAGCAGTTCTTC	CASSWGTSGANEQFF
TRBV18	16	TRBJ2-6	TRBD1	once	TGTGCCAGCTCACGGGACAGAGAGAGGGGGGCCAACGTCCTGACTTTC	CASSRDRERGANVLTF
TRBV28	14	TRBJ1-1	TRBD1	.	TGTGCCAGCAGTGCCACAGGGGAGAACACTGAAGCTTTCTTT	CASSATGENTEAFF
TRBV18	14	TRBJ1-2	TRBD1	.	TGTGCCAGCTCACCAGTAGACAGGGGTTATGGCTACACCTTC	CASSPVDRGYGYTF
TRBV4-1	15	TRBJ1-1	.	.	TGCGCCAGCAGCCAAGAGCCCAGGGTGGACACTGAAGCTTTCTTT	CASSQEPRVDTEAFF
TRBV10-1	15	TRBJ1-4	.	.	TGCGCCAGCAGCCCGGGACACCTCGGAGGTGAAAAACTGTTTTTT	CASSPGHLGGEKLFF
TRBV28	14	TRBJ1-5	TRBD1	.	TGTGCCAGCAGTGAGAGACAGGGGGATCAGCCCCAGCATTTT	CASSERQGDQPQHF
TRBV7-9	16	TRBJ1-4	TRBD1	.	TGTGCCAGCAGCACGGGACAGGGAGCAACTAATGAAAAACTGTTTTTT	CASSTGQGATNEKLFF
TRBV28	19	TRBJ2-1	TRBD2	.	TGTGCCAGCACCCCACGGGGGCTAGCGGGAGGGCGGTCCTACAATGAGCAGTTCTTC	CASTPRGLAGGRSYNEQFF
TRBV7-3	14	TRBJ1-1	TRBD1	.	TGTGCCAGCAGCTTAATCGGACAGGGTACTGAAGCTTTCTTT	CASSLIGQGTEAFF
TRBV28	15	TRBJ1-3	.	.	TGTGCCAGCAGAACCGGGGAGGGTTCTGGAAACACCATATATTTT	CASRTGEGSGNTIYF
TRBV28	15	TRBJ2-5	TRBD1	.	TGTGCCAGCAGTCACCCGGGACAGGGTGGGGAGACCCAGTACTTC	CASSHPGQGGETQYF
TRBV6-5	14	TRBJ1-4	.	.	TGTGCCAGCACCTGGACAGCAACTAATGAAAAACTGTTTTTT	CASTWTATNEKLFF
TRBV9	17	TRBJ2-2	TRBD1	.	TGTGCCAGCAGCCCCACCCCGGGGACAGGGTTCACCGGGGAGCTGTTTTTT	CASSPTPGTGFTGELFF
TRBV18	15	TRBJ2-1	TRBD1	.	TGTGCCAGCTCACCTGGGTCAGGGGGCGTAAATGAGCAGTTCTTC	CASSPGSGGVNEQFF
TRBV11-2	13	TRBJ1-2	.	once	TGTGCCAGCAGCTTAGCAGTTAACTATGGCTACACCTTC	CASSLAVNYGYTF
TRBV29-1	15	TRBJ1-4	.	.	TGCAGCGTTGAAGGTCGAGGGGGTCTTGGTGAAAAACTGTTTTTT	CSVEGRGGLGEKLFF
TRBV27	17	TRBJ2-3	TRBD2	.	TGTGCCAGCACCGAAACGATAGCGGGAGTGAAAACAGATACGCAGTATTTT	CASTETIAGVKTDTQYF
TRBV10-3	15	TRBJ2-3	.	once	TGTGCCATCAGGGGCGACAGGCTTGGGTGGGATACGCAGTATTTT	CAIRGDRLGWDTQYF
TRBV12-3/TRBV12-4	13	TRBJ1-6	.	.	TGTGCCAGCAGTTTCGGGGGAAATTCACCCCTCCACTTT	CASSFGGNSPLHF
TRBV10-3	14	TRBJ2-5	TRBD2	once	TGTGCCATCAGTGAAGGTCGGGAGGCGGAGACCCAGTACTTC	CAISEGREAETQYF
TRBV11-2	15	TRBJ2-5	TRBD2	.	TGTGCCAGCAGTGTTAGCGGGAGGGCCCTGGAGACCCAGTACTTC	CASSVSGRALETQYF
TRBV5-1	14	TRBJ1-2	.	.	TGCGCCAGCAGCTTGGACAGAAGCTTCTATGGCTACACCTTC	CASSLDRSFYGYTF
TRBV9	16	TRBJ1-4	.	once	TGTGCCAGCAGCGCACGTCGGGGGAATTCTAATGAAAAACTGTTTTTT	CASSARRGNSNEKLFF